This record looks at one T cell receptor (beta chain) sequence and its context. Trimming cost V 2 bases and J 5 bases, with 15 bases left between them. The CDR3 runs to 15 residues. Germline-derived CDR1 and CDR2 are MNHEY and SVGEGT. TCRdb re-called the 5' RACE reads with MiXCR, one entry per CDR3 protein. The data show 540,000 or so distinct CDR3 sequences, 20% to 25% seen once. This entry belongs to a study of identical twins. The same specimen was also included in a second study, on yellow fever vaccine responses in identical twins. That publication notes: Vaccine T cell responses of twins reportedly seemed partly convergent and partly personalized.

V gene TRBV6-2 or TRBV6-3 combines with J gene TRBJ1-1, with D perhaps matching TRBD1 (6 bases). The receptor comes from a woman aged 18-29 years in good health. Sample: CD4+ T cells sorted from blood. The chain's CDR3 is CASSYRGRGGTEAFF. DNA for the CDR3: TGTGCCAGCAGTTACCGAGGCAGGGGAGGGACTGAAGCTTTCTTT.